This T cell receptor (beta chain) came from a study of T-cell reconstitution after alpha-beta-depleted transplantation in children (dated by TCRdb to the mid-2010s). The study in broad terms: Using TCR repertoire profiling, the study followed T-cell immune reconstitution in a quantitative way in children after TCRalphabeta/CD19-depleted allogeneic hematopoietic cell transplantation.

As for this clonotype: Its antigen target is currently unknown. No base qualities exist here, and no much larger clone lies one base off it.

The treatment or condition tag for this specimen amounts to: allogeneic hematopoietic cell transplantation with graft depleted of TCRalphabeta T cells and CD19 B cells. The transplant recipients were children given TCRalphabeta/CD19-depleted allogeneic hematopoietic cell grafts. What the research found in general, with its limitations: In some patients, the high TCRbeta diversity seen at day 60 was put down to recipient T cells and intrathymic progenitors that had survived conditioning. Apparently early alphabetaT-cell count recovery about two months after transplant reportedly relied on only several hundred rapidly expanded clones derived from non-depleted graft cells. Over the following months the frequencies of hyperexpanded clones went down, and after one year T-cell counts and TCRbeta diversity were mostly credited to newly produced T cells.

The CDR3 covers 16 residues, taking in both the cysteine and the phenylalanine. Here the CDR3 DNA is all that survives: 48 bases in frame from base 1. Taken from the germline V gene, the CDR1 and CDR2 loops are SGHAT and FQNNGV. Germline trimming: 2 bases from V, 2 bases from J; junction bases outside gene matches: 7. Libraries were constructed by PCR. Sequencing took place on an Illumina HiSeq 2500. TCR libraries were prepared with molecular barcoding, using unique molecular identifiers to normalize TCRbeta repertoire quantification. TCRdb reworked the public reads: Q25 trimming with fastp, MiXCR clone assembly, productive beta chains retained. Duplicate CDR3 protein sequences are folded into a single record with the most common DNA and genes. In all, the sample holds 250,000 to 400,000 distinct CDR3 sequences, and 23% of those were seen once. Of the sample, over 9.5% falls within the top ten clones.

The receptor was isolated from a male patient between 10 and 17 years old who had a stem cell transplant for acute lymphoblastic leukemia, so the T cells may come from the graft donor. Recombination joined TRBV11-2 with TRBJ2-3; TRBD2 agrees with 7 junctional bases. The source was PBMCs, mostly from graft donor cells, collected 180 days after TCRalphabeta/CD19-depleted stem cell transplant. The sequenced DNA: TGTGCCAGCAGCTTAACGGTAGCGGGTAACACAGATACGCAGTATTTT. Its amino acids are CASSLTVAGNTDTQYF.